This TCR beta chain derives from a study of CD8+ T cells in alopecia areata. Study as a whole: Donors of skin were C3H/HeJ mice aged roughly 6-13 months with spontaneous alopecia, and recipients were approximately 6-11-week-old female C3H/HeJ mice.

Sequencing relied on a cDNA template that was reverse transcribed from extracted RNA. Profiled with immunoSEQ multiplex PCR; TCRdb holds only in-frame clones, not every one. This sample shows 270,000 or so clones and no singletons; 0.9% to 1.5% rests with the ten largest. Cells pooled from cutaneous lymph nodes were sorted on CD4, CD8alpha, NKG2D, NKG2ACE and other markers. This clone was observed a few times. Antigen unknown. Gene names and germline refer to mouse. The CDR3 end lies 4 residues beyond the end of the read and is filled in from the germline J gene. The CDR3 runs 15 residues. The germline V gene has CDR1 NNHNN and CDR2 SYGAGS (reference sequence). Whole-study results and caveats: Especially in alopecia totalis/universalis, lesional scalp showed greater clonality than normal scalp did. Possibly as an HLA-related effect, TCR sharing across patients appeared less clear than in mice. Scalp samples also contribute reads from the resident alphabeta T cells found in normal skin.

The material sequenced was CD4+ T cells sorted from a lymph node. This receptor was taken from a C3H/HeJ mouse with alopecia areata. Strain haplotype (MHC): H2-k. The chain couples TRBV13-2 to TRBJ1-1; D is possibly TRBD1 (5 bases). The CDR3 loop is CASGEPGLGGGEVFF. CDR3 DNA, as far as it was read: TGTGCCAGCGGTGAGCCGGGACTGGGGGGAGGA.